A selection of T cell receptor beta chains follows, all from one sample in a study of blood T cell repertoires in COVID-19. The assay was immunoSEQ multiplex PCR, and TCRdb's table has in-frame clones only and misses some. The profile covers roughly 120,000 clones, with approximately 90% appearing a single time and less than 2.5% taken by the ten largest. Sample: peripheral blood. The source is a woman in her forties or fifties with acute or convalescent COVID-19. Each CDR3 is given with its conserved first and last residue. The order of the fields is J gene, V gene, D gene, clone size, CDR3 DNA, CDR3 protein. The D gene is left open where the match is weak. The size of a clone is reported for some rows only, either as once, few or many, or as a class for expanded clones.

>TRBJ2-2|TRBV19|TRBD1|-
TGTGCCAGTAGCGGTACACAGGGGTGGGCCGGGGAGCTGTTTTTT
CASSGTQGWAGELFF
>TRBJ2-2|TRBV9|-|-
TGTGCCAGCAGCCCAGGGGTTAGCAACACCGGGGAGCTGTTTTTT
CASSPGVSNTGELFF
>TRBJ1-2|TRBV2|-|once
TGTGCCAGCAGTGACTTAGGTGGGAGCTATGGCTACACCTTC
CASSDLGGSYGYTF
>TRBJ1-1|TRBV30|-|-
TGTGCCTGGAGCGGGGGTGAAGCTTTCTTT
CAWSGGEAFF
>TRBJ2-7|TRBV6-1|TRBD2|-
TGTGCCAGCAGTGCTCTGGTGGGGAGGGGCGCCTACGAGCAGTACTTC
CASSALVGRGAYEQYF
>TRBJ1-1|TRBV4-1|-|-
TGCGCCAGCAGCCAAGCCCGACAGGTCTTCATGAACACTGAAGCTTTCTTT
CASSQARQVFMNTEAFF
>TRBJ2-1|TRBV12-3/TRBV12-4|TRBD1|few
TGTGCCAGCAGTTTGGGACAGGGCCATGAGCAGTTCTTC
CASSLGQGHEQFF
>TRBJ2-2|TRBV3-1/TRBV3-2|TRBD2|-
TGTGCCAGCAGCCAAGGCAAGGGCGGGGGGAACACCGGGGAGCTGTTTTTT
CASSQGKGGGNTGELFF
>TRBJ1-1|TRBV29-1|TRBD1|-
TGCAGCGTAAAACGACAGGGGAGTCGGAACACTGAAGCTTTCTTT
CSVKRQGSRNTEAFF
>TRBJ1-6|TRBV6-6|-|-
TGTGCCAGCAGTTACTCGGGGGGAACCCTCCACTTT
CASSYSGGTLHF
>TRBJ1-5|TRBV29-1|TRBD1|-
TGCAGCGTGGGACAGGAAAATCAGCCCCAGCATTTT
CSVGQENQPQHF
>TRBJ2-1|TRBV7-2|TRBD2|-
TGTGCCAGCAGCTTAGCGCCGGGACTACACAATGAGCAGTTCTTC
CASSLAPGLHNEQFF
>TRBJ2-5|TRBV7-2|TRBD2|-
TGTGCCAGCAGCCTTAGGGGGACTAGCGGTCAAGAGACCCAGTACTTC
CASSLRGTSGQETQYF
>TRBJ1-2|TRBV30|-|-
TGTGCCTGGAGCGACAGCCGATTCTATGGCTACACCTTC
CAWSDSRFYGYTF
>TRBJ1-6|TRBV6-5|TRBD1|-
TGTGCCAGCAGGCGAGGACAGGCGAATAATTCACCCCTCCACTTT
CASRRGQANNSPLHF
>TRBJ1-3|TRBV6-5|TRBD1|-
TGTGCCAGCAGACCCCCGACAGGGCTTGGAAACACCATATATTTT
CASRPPTGLGNTIYF
>TRBJ1-1|TRBV15|-|-
TGTGCCACCAGCACGTATCCCGGGGCTGAAGCTTTCTTT
CATSTYPGAEAFF
>TRBJ1-6|TRBV19|-|-
TGTGCCAGTAGTCCCTGGGAGTCGGGGAGTTCACCCCTCCACTTT
CASSPWESGSSPLHF
>TRBJ1-1|TRBV11-3|-|-
TGTGCCAGCAGCCCCCGGTTAGGTGGGAGCACTGAAGCTTTCTTT
CASSPRLGGSTEAFF
>TRBJ2-7|TRBV3-1/TRBV3-2|-|-
TGTGCCAGCAGCCCCTCGGAGCCCTACGAGCAGTACTTC
CASSPSEPYEQYF
>TRBJ1-2|TRBV3-1/TRBV3-2|-|-
TGTGCCAGCAGCCAAGGGACGGGACATAACTATGGCTACACCTTC
CASSQGTGHNYGYTF
>TRBJ2-7|TRBV7-9|TRBD2|-
TGTGCCAGCAGTCTTGGGACTAGCGGGACTTACGAGCAGTACTTC
CASSLGTSGTYEQYF
>TRBJ2-7|TRBV6-7|TRBD1|-
TGTGCCAGCAGTCTCGCCGGGACAGGGGGCTACGAGCAGTACTTC
CASSLAGTGGYEQYF
>TRBJ2-5|TRBV12-5|TRBD2|-
TGTGCTAGTGGTTTGGTAACTAGCGGGGGGGAAGAGACCCAGTACTTC
CASGLVTSGGEETQYF
>TRBJ1-4|TRBV19|TRBD1|-
TGTGCCAGTAGTATAACAGGGGGGGGTGAAAAACTGTTTTTT
CASSITGGGEKLFF